This TCR beta chain originates from a study of shared clonotypes between healthy human individuals. The germline gives CDR1 SGHRS, CDR2 YFSETQ. V trimming: 4 bases; J trimming: 5 bases; junction bases outside the gene matches: 8. The length of the CDR3 is 14 residues. DNA from unsorted PBMC was sequenced on ten immunoSEQ deep assay plates. Method: immunoSEQ multiplex PCR; TCRdb's copy keeps in-frame clones and lacks some. This sample has 400,000 to 600,000 clones, with over 75% found just once. With unsorted samples, genomic DNA was obtained from around 98 million PBMCs. The chain recombines TRBV5-1 with TRBJ2-7; 8 bases map to TRBD1. The sequence derives from a middle-aged woman in good health. Some clones in this sample may be carry-over from other donors' samples. The sequencing input was PBMCs. Written as DNA, the CDR3 is TGCGCCAGCAGCCGCGAGGACAGGGTGCACGAGCAGTACTTC. Translating it yields CASSREDRVHEQYF.